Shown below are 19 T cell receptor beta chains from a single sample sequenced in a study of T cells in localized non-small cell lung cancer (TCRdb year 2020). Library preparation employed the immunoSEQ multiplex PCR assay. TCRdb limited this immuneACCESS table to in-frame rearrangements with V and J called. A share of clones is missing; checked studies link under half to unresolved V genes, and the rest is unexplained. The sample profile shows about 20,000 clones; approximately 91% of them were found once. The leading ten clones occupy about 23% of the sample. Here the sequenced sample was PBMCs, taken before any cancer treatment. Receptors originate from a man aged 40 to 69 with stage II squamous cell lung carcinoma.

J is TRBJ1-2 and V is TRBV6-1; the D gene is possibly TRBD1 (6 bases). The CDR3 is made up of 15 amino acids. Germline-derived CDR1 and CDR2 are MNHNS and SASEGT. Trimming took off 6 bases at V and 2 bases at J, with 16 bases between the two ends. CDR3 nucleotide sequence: TGTGCCAGCAGCCAGACCGGACAGCAAAACTATGGCTACACCTTC. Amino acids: CASSQTGQQNYGYTF.

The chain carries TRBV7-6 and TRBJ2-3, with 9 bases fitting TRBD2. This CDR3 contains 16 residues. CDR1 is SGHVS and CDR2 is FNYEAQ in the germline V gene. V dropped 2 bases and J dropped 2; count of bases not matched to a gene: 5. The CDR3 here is CASSLTSGRYTDTQYF. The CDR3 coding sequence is TGTGCCAGCAGCTTAACTAGCGGGCGTTACACAGATACGCAGTATTTT.

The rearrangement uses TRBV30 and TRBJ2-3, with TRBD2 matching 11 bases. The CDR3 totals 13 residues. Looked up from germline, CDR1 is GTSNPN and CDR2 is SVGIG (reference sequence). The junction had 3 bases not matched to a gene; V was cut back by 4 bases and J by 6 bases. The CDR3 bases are TGTGCCTGGAAGGCTAGCGGGGGGGATACGCAGTATTTT. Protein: CAWKASGGDTQYF.

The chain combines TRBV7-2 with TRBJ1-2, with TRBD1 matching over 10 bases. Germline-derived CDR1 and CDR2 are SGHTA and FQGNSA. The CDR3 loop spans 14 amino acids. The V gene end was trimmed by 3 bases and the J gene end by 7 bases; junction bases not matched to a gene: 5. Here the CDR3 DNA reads TGTGCCAGCAGCTTTGACAGGGGGCCGACTGGCTACACCTTC. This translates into CASSFDRGPTGYTF. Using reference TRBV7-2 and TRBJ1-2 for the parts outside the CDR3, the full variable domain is GAGVSQSPSNKVTEKGKDVELRCDPISGHTALYWYRQSLGQGLEFLIYFQGNSAPDKSGLPSDRFSAERTGGSVSTLTIQRTQQEDSAVYLCASSFDRGPTGYTFGSGTRLTVV.

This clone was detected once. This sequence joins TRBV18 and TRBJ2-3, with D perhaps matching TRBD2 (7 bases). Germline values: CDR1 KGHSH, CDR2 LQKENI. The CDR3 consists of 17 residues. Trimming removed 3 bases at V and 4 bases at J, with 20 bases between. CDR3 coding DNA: TGTGCCAGCTCACCCCCCTCAGGCGGGGGCCGCGCAGATACGCAGTATTTT. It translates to CASSPPSGGGRADTQYF.

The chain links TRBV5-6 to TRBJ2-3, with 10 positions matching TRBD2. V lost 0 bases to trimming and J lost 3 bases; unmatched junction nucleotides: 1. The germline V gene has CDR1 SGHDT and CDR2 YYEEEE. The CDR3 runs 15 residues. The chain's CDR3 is CASSLGSGRTDTQYF. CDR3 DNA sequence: TGTGCCAGCAGCTTGGGTAGCGGGAGGACAGATACGCAGTATTTT. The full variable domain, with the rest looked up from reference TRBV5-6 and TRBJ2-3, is DAGVTQSPTHLIKTRGQQVTLRCSPKSGHDTVSWYQQALGQGPQFIFQYYEEEERQRGNFPDRFSGHQFPNYSSELNVNALLLGDSALYLCASSLGSGRTDTQYFGPGTRLTVL.

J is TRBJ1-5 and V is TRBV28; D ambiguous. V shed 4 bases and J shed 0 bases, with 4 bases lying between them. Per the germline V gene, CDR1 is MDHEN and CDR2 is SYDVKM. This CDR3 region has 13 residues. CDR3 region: CASSYYSNQPQHF. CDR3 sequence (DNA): TGTGCCAGCAGTTATTATAGCAATCAGCCCCAGCATTTT.

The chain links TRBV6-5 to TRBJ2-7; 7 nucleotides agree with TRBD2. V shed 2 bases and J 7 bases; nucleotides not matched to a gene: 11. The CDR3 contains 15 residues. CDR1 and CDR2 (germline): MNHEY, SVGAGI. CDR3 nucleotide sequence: TGTGCCAGCAGTTACGGGAGCGGGGTGACTAGGGAGCAGTACTTC. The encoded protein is CASSYGSGVTREQYF.

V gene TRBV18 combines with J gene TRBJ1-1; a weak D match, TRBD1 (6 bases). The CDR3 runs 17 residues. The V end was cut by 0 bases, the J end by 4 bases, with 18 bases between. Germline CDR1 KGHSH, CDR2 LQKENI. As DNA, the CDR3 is TGTGCCAGCTCACCACCTGGGACAACTCTGGGAGGCACTGAAGCTTTCTTT. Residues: CASSPPGTTLGGTEAFF.

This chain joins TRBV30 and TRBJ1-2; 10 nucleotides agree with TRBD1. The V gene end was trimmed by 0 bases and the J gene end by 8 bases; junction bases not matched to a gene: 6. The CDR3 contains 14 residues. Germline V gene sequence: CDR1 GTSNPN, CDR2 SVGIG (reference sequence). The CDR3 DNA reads TGTGCCTGGAGTGTACGAGGGACAGGGGCCGGCTACACCTTC. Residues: CAWSVRGTGAGYTF. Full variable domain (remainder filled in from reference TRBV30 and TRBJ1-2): SQTIHQWPATLVQPVGSPLSLECTVEGTSNPNLYWYRQAAGRGLQLLFYSVGIGQISSEVPQNLSASRPQDRQFILSSKKLLLSDSGFYLCAWSVRGTGAGYTFGSGTRLTVV.

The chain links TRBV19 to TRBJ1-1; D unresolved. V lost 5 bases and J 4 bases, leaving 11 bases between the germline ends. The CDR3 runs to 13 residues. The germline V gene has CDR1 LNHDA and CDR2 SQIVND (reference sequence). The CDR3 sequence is CASSPRSSTEAFF. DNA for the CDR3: TGTGCCAGTAGTCCACGGAGTAGCACTGAAGCTTTCTTT.

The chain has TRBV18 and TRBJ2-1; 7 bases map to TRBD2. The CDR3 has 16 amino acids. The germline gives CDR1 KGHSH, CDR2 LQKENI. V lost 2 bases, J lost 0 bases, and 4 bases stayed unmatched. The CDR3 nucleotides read TGTGCCAGCTCACCAGACGGGAGGAGCTCCTACAATGAGCAGTTCTTC. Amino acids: CASSPDGRSSYNEQFF.

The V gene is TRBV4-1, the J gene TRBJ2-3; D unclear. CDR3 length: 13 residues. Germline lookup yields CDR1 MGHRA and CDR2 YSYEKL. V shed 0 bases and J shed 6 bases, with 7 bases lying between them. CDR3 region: CASSQDPSDTQYF. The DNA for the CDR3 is TGCGCCAGCAGCCAAGATCCATCGGATACGCAGTATTTT.

CDR3 region: CASSAGGWTEAFF. The CDR3 DNA reads TGTGCCAGCAGTGCAGGGGGTTGGACTGAAGCTTTCTTT. The J gene is TRBJ1-1, the V gene TRBV2; TRBD1 agrees at 7 bases. This CDR3 has 13 residues. The V gene's germline CDR1 is SNHLY and CDR2 FYNNEI. The V segment lost 4 bases and the J segment 5 bases; nucleotides outside the gene matches: 4. Drawing the rest from reference TRBV2 and TRBJ1-1, the complete variable domain is EPEVTQTPSHQVTQMGQEVILRCVPISNHLYFYWYRQILGQKVEFLVSFYNNEISEKSEIFDDQFSVERPDGSNFTLKIRSTKLEDSAMYFCASSAGGWTEAFFGQGTRLTVV.

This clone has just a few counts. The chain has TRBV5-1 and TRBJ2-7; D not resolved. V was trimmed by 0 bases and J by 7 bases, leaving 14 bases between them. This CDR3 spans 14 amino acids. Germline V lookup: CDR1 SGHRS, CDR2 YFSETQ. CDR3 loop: CASSLVSIVGEQYF. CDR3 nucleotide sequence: TGCGCCAGCAGCTTGGTGAGCATTGTTGGGGAGCAGTACTTC.

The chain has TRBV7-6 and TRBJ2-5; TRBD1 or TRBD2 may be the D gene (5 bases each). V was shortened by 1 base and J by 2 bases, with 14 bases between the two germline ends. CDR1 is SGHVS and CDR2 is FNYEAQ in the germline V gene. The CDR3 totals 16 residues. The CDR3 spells CASSLGGSSPQETQYF. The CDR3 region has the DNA TGTGCCAGCAGCTTAGGGGGGTCATCCCCTCAAGAGACCCAGTACTTC.

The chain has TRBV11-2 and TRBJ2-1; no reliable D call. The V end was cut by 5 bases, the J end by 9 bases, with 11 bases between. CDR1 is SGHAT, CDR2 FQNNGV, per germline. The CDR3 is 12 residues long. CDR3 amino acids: CASSQGISEQFF. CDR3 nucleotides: TGTGCCAGCAGCCAAGGCATATCTGAGCAGTTCTTC. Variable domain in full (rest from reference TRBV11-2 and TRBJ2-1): EAGVAQSPRYKIIEKRQSVAFWCNPISGHATLYWYQQILGQGPKLLIQFQNNGVVDDSQLPKDRFSAERLKGVDSTLKIQPAKLEDSAVYLCASSQGISEQFFGPGTRLTVL.

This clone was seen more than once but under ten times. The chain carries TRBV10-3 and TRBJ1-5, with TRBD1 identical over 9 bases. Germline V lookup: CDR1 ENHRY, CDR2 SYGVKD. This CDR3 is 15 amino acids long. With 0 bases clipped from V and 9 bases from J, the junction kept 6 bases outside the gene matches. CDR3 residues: CAISESGDREVPQHF. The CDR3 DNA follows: TGTGCCATCAGTGAGTCGGGGGACAGGGAGGTGCCCCAGCATTTT.

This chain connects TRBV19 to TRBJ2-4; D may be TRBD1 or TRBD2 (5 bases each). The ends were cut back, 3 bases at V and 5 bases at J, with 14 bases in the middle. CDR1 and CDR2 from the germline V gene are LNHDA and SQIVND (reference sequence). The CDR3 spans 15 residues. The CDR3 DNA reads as TGTGCCAGTAGTATCTTGAGGGGTGCCCAAAACATTCAGTACTTC. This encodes CASSILRGAQNIQYF.